This is a list of T cell receptor beta chains from one sample in a study of shared clonotypes between healthy human individuals. Clones were read by immunoSEQ multiplex PCR, and TCRdb kept only the in-frame ones, dropping some. The table records about half a million clones, less than 85% of them present only once. Material: PBMCs. The receptors here all came from a woman aged 40 to 50 in good health. Some clones in this sample may be carry-over from other donors' samples. The CDR3 runs from the conserved cysteine through the conserved F or W. The D gene is left open where the match is weak. Expanded clones are given a class, and other clones once, few, many or no size at all.

cdr3_nt	cdr3_aa	d_call	v_call	j_call	clone_size
TGTGCCAGCAGCCCCTATAATCAGCCCCAGCATTTT	CASSPYNQPQHF	.	TRBV7-2	TRBJ1-5	.
TGCGCCAGCAGACCAGGGGGCGGGAGTGATGGCTACACCTTC	CASRPGGGSDGYTF	TRBD1	TRBV5-1	TRBJ1-2	.
TGTGCCAGCAGCTTACGAGGGGGGTACGGCTACGAGCAGTACTTC	CASSLRGGYGYEQYF	.	TRBV7-2	TRBJ2-7	.
TGTGCCAGCAGCTTTGGGGACTTGAGCTCCTACGAGCAGTACTTC	CASSFGDLSSYEQYF	.	TRBV5-5	TRBJ2-7	.
TGTGCCAGTAGTCCTGGTTGGAGTTCCTACGAGCAGTACTTC	CASSPGWSSYEQYF	.	TRBV19	TRBJ2-7	.
TGTGCCAGCTCACCGGACTCAGGCTATGGCTACACCTTC	CASSPDSGYGYTF	.	TRBV18	TRBJ1-2	.
TGTGCCAGCTCACCAACCCGGACAGGGGGCTCGGAGACCCAGTACTTC	CASSPTRTGGSETQYF	TRBD1	TRBV18	TRBJ2-5	.
TGTGCCAGCAGATCCATTCCGGGACAGGGGTTGACGGAGGGCTACGAGCAGTACTTC	CASRSIPGQGLTEGYEQYF	TRBD1	TRBV7-9	TRBJ2-7	.
TGTGCCATCAGTGACCGGAAGCGAACTAGCGTCAGTAGCACAGATACGCAGTATTTT	CAISDRKRTSVSSTDTQYF	TRBD2	TRBV10-3	TRBJ2-3	.
TGCGCCAGCAGCCAAGAGGGAGGGGGTGGCGGTGAAAAACTGTTTTTT	CASSQEGGGGGEKLFF	.	TRBV4-1	TRBJ1-4	.
TGTGCCAGCAGTCCAGCCGGGGGCCCCCAGGCCGGGGAGCTGTTTTTT	CASSPAGGPQAGELFF	.	TRBV27	TRBJ2-2	few
TGTGCCAGCAGTTTAGGAGTGGGACTAGCGGGAGATACGCAGTATTTT	CASSLGVGLAGDTQYF	TRBD2	TRBV27	TRBJ2-3	few
TGCGCCAGCAGCCGAGGACTCGCGAGGGGCTCTGGAAACACCATATATTTT	CASSRGLARGSGNTIYF	.	TRBV5-1	TRBJ1-3	.
TGTGCCAGCAGCTTTGGCGGGAGAAACACCGGGGAGCTGTTTTTT	CASSFGGRNTGELFF	TRBD2	TRBV7-2	TRBJ2-2	once
TGTGCCATCAGTGCCAGCGGGGGGGACACTGAAGCTTTCTTT	CAISASGGDTEAFF	.	TRBV10-3	TRBJ1-1	.
TGCGCCAGCAGCCCCCCGGCGCGGATCTCCTACAATGAGCAGTTCTTC	CASSPPARISYNEQFF	.	TRBV5-1	TRBJ2-1	.
TGCGCCAGCAGCTCTAGCGGGGAAGGCGGGTTCTTC	CASSSSGEGGFF	TRBD2	TRBV5-1	TRBJ2-1	.
TGTGCCAGCAGCCGTAGGAACACCGGGGAGCTGTTTTTT	CASSRRNTGELFF	.	TRBV9	TRBJ2-2	once
TGTGCCAGCAGACCCGACGTGAGCTCCTACAATGAGCAGTTCTTC	CASRPDVSSYNEQFF	.	TRBV6-1	TRBJ2-1	.
TGTGCCAGCAGTTATGGGACAGGCCCAAACACCGGGGAGCTGTTTTTT	CASSYGTGPNTGELFF	TRBD1	TRBV9	TRBJ2-2	.
TGTGCTAGCAGCAAAGACAGGGGGCCCGGGGAGCTGTTTTTT	CASSKDRGPGELFF	TRBD1	TRBV7-7	TRBJ2-2	.
TGTGCCAGCAGCAAATCCGGGGGGACGAACACTGAAGCTTTCTTT	CASSKSGGTNTEAFF	.	TRBV7-9	TRBJ1-1	.
TGTGCCAGCAGCTTAGGTAGTGGACAGTTCTACGAGCAGTACTTC	CASSLGSGQFYEQYF	.	TRBV11-2	TRBJ2-7	.
TGTGCCAGCAGCTTATTCCAAGAGACCCAGTACTTC	CASSLFQETQYF	.	TRBV7-6	TRBJ2-5	.
TGTGCCAGCCAACAGGGAACCGATCAGCCCCAGCATTTT	CASQQGTDQPQHF	.	TRBV18	TRBJ1-5	.
TGTGCCATCAGACAAACTAGCGATGAGCAGTTCTTC	CAIRQTSDEQFF	TRBD2	TRBV10-3	TRBJ2-1	.
TGTGCCATCAGCTTCACCGGCACCGGGGAGCTGTTTTTT	CAISFTGTGELFF	.	TRBV10-3	TRBJ2-2	.
TGCGCCAGCAGTGAGACGGTCGAGGGGGGCAATGAGCAGTTCTTC	CASSETVEGGNEQFF	.	TRBV10-1	TRBJ2-1	many
TGCGCCAGCAGCTCCAGGACAGGTGATAACTATGGCTACACCTTC	CASSSRTGDNYGYTF	TRBD1	TRBV4-1	TRBJ1-2	.
TGTGCCAGCAGCTTAGCGCCTAGCGGGAGTAGCACAGATACGCAGTATTTT	CASSLAPSGSSTDTQYF	TRBD2	TRBV7-2	TRBJ2-3	.
TGTGCCAGCAGTTTAGTTCGAAATTCACCCCTCCACTTT	CASSLVRNSPLHF	.	TRBV28	TRBJ1-6	.
TGTGCCAGCAGTGCAGTGGGACTCTTGCCGGGGGGAGAGCAGTACTTC	CASSAVGLLPGGEQYF	TRBD2	TRBV6-1	TRBJ2-7	.